This TCR beta chain comes out of a study of blood T cell repertoires in COVID-19. Germline trimming cut 0 bases from V and 2 bases from J; bases unmatched to any gene: 10. The germline V gene has CDR1 ENHRY and CDR2 SYGVKD. The CDR3 has 18 residues. The table came from immunoSEQ multiplex PCR; TCRdb's copy has only in-frame clones and leaves some out. This table has fewer than 500,000 clones, roughly nine tenths appearing once. The rearrangement joins TRBV10-3 to TRBJ1-5, with TRBD1 matching 7 bases. The sequence was obtained from a man between 25 and 39 years old who had recovered from COVID-19. The specimen was PBMCs or T cells enriched from blood (not recorded which). The CDR3 region has the DNA TGTGCCATCAGTGAGTCCTCTCCGAACAGGGGAGGCAATCAGCCCCAGCATTTT. As protein: CAISESSPNRGGNQPQHF.